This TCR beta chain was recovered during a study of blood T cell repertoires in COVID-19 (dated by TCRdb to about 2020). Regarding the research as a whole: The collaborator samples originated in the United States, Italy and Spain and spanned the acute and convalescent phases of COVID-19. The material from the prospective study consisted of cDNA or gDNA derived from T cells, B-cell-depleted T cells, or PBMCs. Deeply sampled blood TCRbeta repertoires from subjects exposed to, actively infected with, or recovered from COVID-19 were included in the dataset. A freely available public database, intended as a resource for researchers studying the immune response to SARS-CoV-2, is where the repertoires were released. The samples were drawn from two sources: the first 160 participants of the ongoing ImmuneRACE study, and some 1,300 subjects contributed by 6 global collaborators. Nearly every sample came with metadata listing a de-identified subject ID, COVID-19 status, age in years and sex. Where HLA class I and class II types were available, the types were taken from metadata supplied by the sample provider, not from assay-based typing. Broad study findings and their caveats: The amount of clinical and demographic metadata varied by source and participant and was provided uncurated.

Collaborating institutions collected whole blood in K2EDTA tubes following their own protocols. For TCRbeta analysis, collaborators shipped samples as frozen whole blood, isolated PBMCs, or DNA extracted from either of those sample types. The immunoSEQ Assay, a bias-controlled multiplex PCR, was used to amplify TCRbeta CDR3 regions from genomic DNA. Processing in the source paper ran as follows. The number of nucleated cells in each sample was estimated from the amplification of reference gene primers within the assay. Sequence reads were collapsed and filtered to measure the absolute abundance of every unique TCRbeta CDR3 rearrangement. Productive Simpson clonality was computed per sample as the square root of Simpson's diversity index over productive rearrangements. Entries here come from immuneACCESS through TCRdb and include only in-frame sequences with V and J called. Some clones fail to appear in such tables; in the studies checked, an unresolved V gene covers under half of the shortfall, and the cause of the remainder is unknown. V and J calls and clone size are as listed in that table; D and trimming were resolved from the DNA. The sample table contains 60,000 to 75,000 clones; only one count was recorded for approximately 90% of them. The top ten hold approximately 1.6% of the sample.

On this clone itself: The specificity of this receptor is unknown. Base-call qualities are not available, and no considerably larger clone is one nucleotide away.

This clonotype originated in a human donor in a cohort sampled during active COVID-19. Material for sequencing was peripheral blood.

The DNA reads as follows: TGTGCCAGCAGCGAACAGGGCCCTAGGTACAATGAGCAGTTCTTC. This yields the protein CASSEQGPRYNEQFF. The sequence joins TRBV7-3 to TRBJ2-1; possibly the D gene is TRBD1, per 6 matching bases. The V and J ends are trimmed by 5 bases and 4 bases, leaving 15 bases between them. From the cysteine through the phenylalanine, the CDR3 covers 15 amino acids. The retained sequence is limited to the CDR3, 45 bases, with the frame set at the first base. The germline V gene gives CDR1 as SGHTA and CDR2 as FQGTGA.